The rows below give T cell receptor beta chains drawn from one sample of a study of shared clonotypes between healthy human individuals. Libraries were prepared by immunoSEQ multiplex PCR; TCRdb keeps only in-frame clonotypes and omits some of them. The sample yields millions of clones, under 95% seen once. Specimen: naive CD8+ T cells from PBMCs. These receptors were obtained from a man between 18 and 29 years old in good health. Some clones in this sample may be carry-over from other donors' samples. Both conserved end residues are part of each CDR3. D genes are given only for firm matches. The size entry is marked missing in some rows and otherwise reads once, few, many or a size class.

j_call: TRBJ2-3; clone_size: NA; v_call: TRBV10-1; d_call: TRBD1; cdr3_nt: TGCGCCAGCAGTGATGGGGACAGCATCACAGATACGCAGTATTTT; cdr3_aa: CASSDGDSITDTQYF
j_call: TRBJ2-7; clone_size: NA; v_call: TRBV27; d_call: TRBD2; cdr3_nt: TGTGCCAGCAGGCCGGGACTAGCGCCCCACGAGCAGTACTTC; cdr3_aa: CASRPGLAPHEQYF
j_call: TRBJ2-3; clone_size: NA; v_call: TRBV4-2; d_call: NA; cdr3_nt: TGTGCCAGCAGCGGCCCCGGGGACCCTAGCACAGATACGCAGTATTTT; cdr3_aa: CASSGPGDPSTDTQYF
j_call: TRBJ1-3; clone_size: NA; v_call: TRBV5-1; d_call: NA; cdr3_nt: TGCGCCAGAACACCGCTGGGGCTTGACACCATATATTTT; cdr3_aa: CARTPLGLDTIYF
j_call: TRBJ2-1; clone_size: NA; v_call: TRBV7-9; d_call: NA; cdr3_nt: TGTGCCAGCAGCTTTCCGGTTGGAAACTACAATGAGCAGTTCTTC; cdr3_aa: CASSFPVGNYNEQFF
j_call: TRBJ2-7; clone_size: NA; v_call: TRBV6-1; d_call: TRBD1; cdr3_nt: TGTGCCAGCAGTGTGGGTCAGGGGGCCTACGAGCAGTACTTC; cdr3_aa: CASSVGQGAYEQYF
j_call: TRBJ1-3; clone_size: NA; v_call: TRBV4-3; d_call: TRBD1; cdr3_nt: TGCGCCAGCAGCCAAGATTTGGACAGGGTTAACAGAAACACCATATATTTT; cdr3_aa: CASSQDLDRVNRNTIYF
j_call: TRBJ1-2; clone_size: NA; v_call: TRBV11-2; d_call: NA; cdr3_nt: TGTGCCAGCAGCCAGACCCCTTCCCGGGGCGGGTTTGGCTACACCTTC; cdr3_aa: CASSQTPSRGGFGYTF
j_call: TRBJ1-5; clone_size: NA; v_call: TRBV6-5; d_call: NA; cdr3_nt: TGTGCCAGCAGTTTCGGCTTCGGCGATCAGCCCCAGCATTTT; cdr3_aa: CASSFGFGDQPQHF
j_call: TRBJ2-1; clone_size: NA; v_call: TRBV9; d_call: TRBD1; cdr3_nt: TGTGCCAGCAGCGCCGGGGACAGGGGGAATGAGCAGTTCTTC; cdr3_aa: CASSAGDRGNEQFF
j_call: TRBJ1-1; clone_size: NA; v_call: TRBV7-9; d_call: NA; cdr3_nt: TGTGCCAGCAGCTTTGGCAGGATGGACACTGAAGCTTTCTTT; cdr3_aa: CASSFGRMDTEAFF
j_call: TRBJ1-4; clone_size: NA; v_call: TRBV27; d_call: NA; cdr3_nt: TGTGCCAGCAGTTTATCCGGGTGGAATGAAAAACTGTTTTTT; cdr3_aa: CASSLSGWNEKLFF
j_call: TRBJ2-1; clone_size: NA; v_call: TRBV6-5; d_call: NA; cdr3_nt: TGTGCCAGCAGTTACTCTCATTCAGGGTCCTACAATGAGCAGTTCTTC; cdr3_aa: CASSYSHSGSYNEQFF
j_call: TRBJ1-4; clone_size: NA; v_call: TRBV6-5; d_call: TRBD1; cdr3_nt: TGTGCCAGCAGTTATTCCGACAGGGGTGGGGAAAAACTGTTTTTT; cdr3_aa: CASSYSDRGGEKLFF
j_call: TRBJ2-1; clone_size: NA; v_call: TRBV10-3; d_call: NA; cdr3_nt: TGTGCCGCCGGGACCACAGGGAGCTCCTACAATGAGCAGTTCTTC; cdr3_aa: CAAGTTGSSYNEQFF
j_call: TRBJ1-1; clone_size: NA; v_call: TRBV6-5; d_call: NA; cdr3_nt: TGTGCCAGCAGTTACGTCAGGTTCACTGAAGCTTTCTTT; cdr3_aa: CASSYVRFTEAFF
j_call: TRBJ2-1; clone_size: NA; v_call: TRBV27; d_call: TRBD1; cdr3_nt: TGTGCCAGCAGCCCGCAGTTGGTGACAGGGATTAATGAGCAGTTCTTC; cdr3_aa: CASSPQLVTGINEQFF
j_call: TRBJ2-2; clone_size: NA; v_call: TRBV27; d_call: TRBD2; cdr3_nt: TGTGCCAGCAGTTTAAGGGGACTAGCGGGAGTGGGGGAGCTGTTTTTT; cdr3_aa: CASSLRGLAGVGELFF
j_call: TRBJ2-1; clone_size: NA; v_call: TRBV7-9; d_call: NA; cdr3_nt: TGTGCCAGCAGCCAGACTATTTACAATGAGCAGTTCTTC; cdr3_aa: CASSQTIYNEQFF
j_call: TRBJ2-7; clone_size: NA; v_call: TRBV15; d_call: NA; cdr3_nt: TGTGCCACCAGCAGAGGATGGGGTAGTGAGCAGTACTTC; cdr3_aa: CATSRGWGSEQYF
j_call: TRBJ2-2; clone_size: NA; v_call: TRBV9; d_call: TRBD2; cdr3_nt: TGTGCCAGCAGCGTAGGTAGCGGGAGTAACACCGGGGAGCTGTTTTTT; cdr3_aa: CASSVGSGSNTGELFF
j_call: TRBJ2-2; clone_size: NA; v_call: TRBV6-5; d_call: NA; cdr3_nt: TGTGCCAGCAGTTACGGGGGATTTAACACCGGGGAGCTGTTTTTT; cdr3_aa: CASSYGGFNTGELFF
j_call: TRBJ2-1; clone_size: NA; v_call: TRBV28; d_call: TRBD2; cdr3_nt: TGTGCCAGCAGTCCTACAGCAGTCATTAGCGGGAGGGCCGATGAGCAGTTCTTC; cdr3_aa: CASSPTAVISGRADEQFF
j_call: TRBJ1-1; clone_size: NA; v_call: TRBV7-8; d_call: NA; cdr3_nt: TGTGCCAGCAGCTTAAATGGGGCCATGAACACTGAAGCTTTCTTT; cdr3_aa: CASSLNGAMNTEAFF
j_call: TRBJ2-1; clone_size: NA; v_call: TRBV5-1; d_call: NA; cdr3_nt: TGCGCCAGCAGCTTGGATCGAGTTAGCTCCTACAATGAGCAGTTCTTC; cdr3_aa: CASSLDRVSSYNEQFF
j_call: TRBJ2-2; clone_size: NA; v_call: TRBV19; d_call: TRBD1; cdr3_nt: TGTGCCAGTAGTGCAATCCTGGACAGGGGTTTGACCGGGGAGCTGTTTTTT; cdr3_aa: CASSAILDRGLTGELFF
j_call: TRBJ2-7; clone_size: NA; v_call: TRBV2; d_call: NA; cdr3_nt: TGTGCCAGCACCGGAGACCCGGACAGCAACTACGAGCAGTACTTC; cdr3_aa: CASTGDPDSNYEQYF
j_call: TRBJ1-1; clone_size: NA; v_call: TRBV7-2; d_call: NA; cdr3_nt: TGTGCCAGCAGCTTAGGTTTAGGGTGGGGCTCTGAAGCTTTCTTT; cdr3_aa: CASSLGLGWGSEAFF
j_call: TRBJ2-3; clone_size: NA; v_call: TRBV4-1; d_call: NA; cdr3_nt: TGCGCCAGCGGGGACGGGGACCGACTACTCGGTGGTACGCAGTATTTT; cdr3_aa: CASGDGDRLLGGTQYF
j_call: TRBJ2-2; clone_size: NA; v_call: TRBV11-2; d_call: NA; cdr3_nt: TGTGCCAGCAGCTCCCTTGCGAACACCGGGGAGCTGTTTTTT; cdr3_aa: CASSSLANTGELFF
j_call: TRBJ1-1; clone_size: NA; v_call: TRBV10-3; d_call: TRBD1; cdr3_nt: TGTGCCATCAGGGGGGACAGGTTGAACACTGAAGCTTTCTTT; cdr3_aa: CAIRGDRLNTEAFF
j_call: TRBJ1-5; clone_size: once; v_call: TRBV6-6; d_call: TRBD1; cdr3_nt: TGTGCCAGCAGTTACGGACAGGGTAGCAATCAGCCCCAGCATTTT; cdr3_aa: CASSYGQGSNQPQHF
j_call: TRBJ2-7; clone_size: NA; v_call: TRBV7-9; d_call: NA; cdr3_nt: TGTGCCAGCAGCTCCGCAGGGACCTCCTACGAGCAGTACTTC; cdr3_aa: CASSSAGTSYEQYF
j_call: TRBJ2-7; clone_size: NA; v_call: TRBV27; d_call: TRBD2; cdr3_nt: TGTGCCAGCAGCAGCCCGGGACTAGGAGGCGAGCAGTACTTC; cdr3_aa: CASSSPGLGGEQYF
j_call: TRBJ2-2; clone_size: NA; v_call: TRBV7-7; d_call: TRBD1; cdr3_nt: TGTGCCAGCAGCGCTTTCGGACAGGGGATGGCCGGGGAGCTGTTTTTT; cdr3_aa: CASSAFGQGMAGELFF
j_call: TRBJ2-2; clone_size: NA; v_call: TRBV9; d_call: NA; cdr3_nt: TGTGCCAGCAGCGCCTACCACATTGGCGGGGAGCTGTTTTTT; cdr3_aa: CASSAYHIGGELFF
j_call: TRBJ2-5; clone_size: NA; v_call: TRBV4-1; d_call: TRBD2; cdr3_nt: TGCGCCAGCAGCCCGGACTGGGGAGGGGTTGGCGAGACCCAGTACTTC; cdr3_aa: CASSPDWGGVGETQYF
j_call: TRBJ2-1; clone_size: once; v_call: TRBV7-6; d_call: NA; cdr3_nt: TGTGCCAGCAGCCTGGCCCAACGGGCATCCAGTTCCTACAATGAGCAGTTCTTC; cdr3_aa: CASSLAQRASSSYNEQFF
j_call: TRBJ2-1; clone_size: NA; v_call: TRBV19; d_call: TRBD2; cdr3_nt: TGTGCCAGTAGTACATGGACTAGCGGAGGGGGCTCCTACAATGAGCAGTTCTTC; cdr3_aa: CASSTWTSGGGSYNEQFF
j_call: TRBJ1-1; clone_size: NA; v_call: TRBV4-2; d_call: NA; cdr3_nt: TGTGCCAGCAGCCCCCGGGGGGGTGGGGGTAGTTACACTGAAGCTTTCTTT; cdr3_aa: CASSPRGGGGSYTEAFF
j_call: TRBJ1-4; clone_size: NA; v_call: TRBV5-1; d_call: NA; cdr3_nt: TGCGCCAGCAGCTTGAGTGCTACAGGGCTGACAACTAATGAAAAACTGTTTTTT; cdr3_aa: CASSLSATGLTTNEKLFF
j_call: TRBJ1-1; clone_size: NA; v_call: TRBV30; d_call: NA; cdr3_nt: TGTGCCTGGGAGGGTGGGGCGTGGGACACTGAAGCTTTCTTT; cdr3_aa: CAWEGGAWDTEAFF
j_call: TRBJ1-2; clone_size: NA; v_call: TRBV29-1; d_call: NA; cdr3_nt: TGCAGCGTTGTTGAGGGGAACTGGAATGGCTACACCTTC; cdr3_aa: CSVVEGNWNGYTF
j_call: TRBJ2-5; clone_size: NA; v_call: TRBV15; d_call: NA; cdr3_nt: TGTGCCACCAGCAGGGACACTAGTCGTGGAGAGACCCAGTACTTC; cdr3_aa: CATSRDTSRGETQYF
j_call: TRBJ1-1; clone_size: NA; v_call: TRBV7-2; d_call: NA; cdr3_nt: TGTGCCAGCAGCTTTACACCCAGGGGAATAAACACTGAAGCTTTCTTT; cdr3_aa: CASSFTPRGINTEAFF
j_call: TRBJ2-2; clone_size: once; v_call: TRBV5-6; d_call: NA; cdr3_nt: TGTGCCAGCAGCTTCGGCAGGAACACCGGGGAGCTGTTTTTT; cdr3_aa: CASSFGRNTGELFF
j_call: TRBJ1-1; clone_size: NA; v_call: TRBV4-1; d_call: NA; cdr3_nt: TGCGCCAGCAGTGGCGGGAAAACTGGAGCTTTCTTT; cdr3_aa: CASSGGKTGAFF
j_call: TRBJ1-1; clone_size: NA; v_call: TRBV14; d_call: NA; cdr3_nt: TGTGCCAGCAGCTCACGGGGAATGTTGAACACTGAAGCTTTCTTT; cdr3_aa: CASSSRGMLNTEAFF